Below, one T cell receptor (beta chain) is given with its context. The data are from a study of Ad26.COV2.S vaccination and SARS-CoV-2 variants. Profiling relied on immunoSEQ multiplex PCR, and the TCRdb table lists in-frame clones only, not all of them. The sample has under 400,000 clones; around 86% are singletons. The sample's treatment: some 20 received Ad26.COV2.S at low or high dose, single or two shots; about 5 received placebo; per-sample allocation not given. Sampling took place 63 days after the first vaccine or placebo injection. Germline V gives CDR1 GTSNPN, CDR2 SVGIG (reference sequence). This CDR3 comprises 13 residues. The junction had 5 bases not matched to a gene; V was cut back by 4 bases and J by 10 bases.

The receptor was derived from a person between 18 and 60 years old who received the Ad26.COV2.S COVID-19 vaccine or a placebo. V is TRBV30 and J is TRBJ1-6; 9 positions match TRBD1. Sequencing was performed on peripheral blood, taken in a trial of Ad26.COV2.S vaccine versus placebo. CDR3: CAWIQGAASPLHF. The DNA of the CDR3 is TGTGCCTGGATACAGGGGGCTGCATCACCCCTCCACTTT.